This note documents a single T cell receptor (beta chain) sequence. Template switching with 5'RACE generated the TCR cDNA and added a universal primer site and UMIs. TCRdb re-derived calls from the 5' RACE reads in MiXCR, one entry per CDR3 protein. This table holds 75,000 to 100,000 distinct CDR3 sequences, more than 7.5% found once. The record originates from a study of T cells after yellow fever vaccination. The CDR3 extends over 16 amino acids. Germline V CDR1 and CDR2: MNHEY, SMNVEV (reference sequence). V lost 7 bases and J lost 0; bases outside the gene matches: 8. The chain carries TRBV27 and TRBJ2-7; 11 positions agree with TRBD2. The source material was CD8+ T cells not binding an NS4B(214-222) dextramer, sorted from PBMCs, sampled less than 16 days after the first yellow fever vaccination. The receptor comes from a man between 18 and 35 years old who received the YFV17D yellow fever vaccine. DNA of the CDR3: TGTGCCAGCAAAGTTAGCGGGGGGGCGGCCTCCTACGAGCAGTACTTC. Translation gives CASKVSGGAASYEQYF.